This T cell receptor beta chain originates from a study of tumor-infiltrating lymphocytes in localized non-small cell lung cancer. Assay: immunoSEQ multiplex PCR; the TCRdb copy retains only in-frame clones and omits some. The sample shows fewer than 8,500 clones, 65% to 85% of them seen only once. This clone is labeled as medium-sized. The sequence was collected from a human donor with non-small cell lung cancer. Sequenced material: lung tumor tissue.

The CDR3 is CASSATASSGNTIYF. The CDR3 DNA follows: TGTGCCAGCAGCGCAACAGCGTCCTCTGGAAACACCATATATTTT. V usage is TRBV2 and J usage is TRBJ1-3; no firm D call. There are 15 residues in the CDR3. V was cut by 6 bases and J by 0 bases, with 12 bases left in between. Germline values: CDR1 SNHLY, CDR2 FYNNEI.